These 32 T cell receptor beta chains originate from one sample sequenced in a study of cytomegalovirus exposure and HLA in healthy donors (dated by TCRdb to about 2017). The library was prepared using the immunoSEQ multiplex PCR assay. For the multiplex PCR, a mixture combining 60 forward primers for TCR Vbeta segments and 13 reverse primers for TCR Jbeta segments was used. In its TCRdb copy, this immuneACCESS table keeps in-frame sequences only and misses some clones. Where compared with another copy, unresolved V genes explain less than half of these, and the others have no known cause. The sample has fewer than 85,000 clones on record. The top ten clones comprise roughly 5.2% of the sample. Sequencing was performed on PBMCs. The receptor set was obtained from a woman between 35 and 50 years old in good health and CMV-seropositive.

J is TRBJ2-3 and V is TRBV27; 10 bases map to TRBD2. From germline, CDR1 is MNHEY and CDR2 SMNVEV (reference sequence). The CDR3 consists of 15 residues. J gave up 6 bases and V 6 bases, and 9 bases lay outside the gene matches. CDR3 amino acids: CASRTRSGRSDTQYF. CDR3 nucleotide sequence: TGTGCCAGCAGGACCCGTAGCGGGAGGTCCGATACGCAGTATTTT.

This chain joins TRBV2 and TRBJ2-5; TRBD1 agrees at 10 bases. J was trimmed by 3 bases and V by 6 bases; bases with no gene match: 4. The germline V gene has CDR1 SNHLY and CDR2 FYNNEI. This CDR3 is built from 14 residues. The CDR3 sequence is CASRAGTGEETQYF. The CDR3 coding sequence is TGTGCCAGCAGAGCCGGGACAGGGGAAGAGACCCAGTACTTC.

The CDR3 DNA sequence: TGTGCCAGCAGCTTAGAGGGACTAGCGGGATTGTTCTTC. It codes for CASSLEGLAGLFF. The V and J genes are TRBV11-2 and TRBJ2-1, with 13 bases matching TRBD2. The CDR3 covers 13 residues. With V trimmed by 0 bases and J by 15 bases, 2 bases remained unmatched. CDR1 SGHAT and CDR2 FQNNGV come from the germline V gene.

The CDR3 loop reads CASNSNYNSPLHF. Here the CDR3 DNA reads TGTGCCAGCAACAGCAACTATAATTCACCCCTCCACTTT. The V gene is TRBV7-2, the J gene TRBJ1-6, with D unresolved. V lost 7 bases and J 3 bases, leaving 7 bases between the germline ends. This CDR3 contains 13 residues. Germline lookup yields CDR1 SGHTA and CDR2 FQGNSA.

The CDR3 reads CASSQDGPGLDYGYTF. CDR3 in DNA: TGCGCCAGCAGCCAAGATGGTCCAGGGCTCGACTATGGCTACACCTTC. This chain joins TRBV4-1 and TRBJ1-2; D might be TRBD1 (5 bases). This CDR3 is built from 16 residues. Germline values: CDR1 MGHRA, CDR2 YSYEKL. V lost 0 bases, J lost 3 bases, and 14 bases lay in between.

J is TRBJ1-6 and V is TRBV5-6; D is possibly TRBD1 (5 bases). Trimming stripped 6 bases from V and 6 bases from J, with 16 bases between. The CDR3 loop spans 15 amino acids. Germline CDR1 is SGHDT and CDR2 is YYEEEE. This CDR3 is CASTLGGGFNSPLHF. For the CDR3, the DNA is TGTGCCAGCACCCTGGGTGGGGGGTTTAATTCACCCCTCCACTTT.

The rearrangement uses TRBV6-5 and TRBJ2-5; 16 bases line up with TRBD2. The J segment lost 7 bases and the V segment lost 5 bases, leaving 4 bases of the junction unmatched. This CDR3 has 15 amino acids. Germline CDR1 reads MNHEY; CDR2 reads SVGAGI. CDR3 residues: CASSGGLAGGRTQYF. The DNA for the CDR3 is TGTGCCAGCAGTGGGGGACTAGCGGGGGGGCGGACCCAGTACTTC.

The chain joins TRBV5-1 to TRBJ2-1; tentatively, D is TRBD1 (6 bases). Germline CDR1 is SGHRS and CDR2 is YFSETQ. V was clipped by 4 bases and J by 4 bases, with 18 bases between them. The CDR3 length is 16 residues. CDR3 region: CASSLTGQSPYNEQFF. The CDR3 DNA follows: TGCGCCAGCAGCCTAACAGGACAGTCCCCTTACAATGAGCAGTTCTTC.

The CDR3 here is CATSRRAINEQYF. The CDR3 DNA is TGTGCCACCAGCAGGCGGGCGATCAACGAGCAGTACTTC. This chain links TRBV28 with TRBJ2-7, with a tentative D call TRBD2 (5 bases). This CDR3 is 13 amino acids long. Per germline, CDR1 MDHEN and CDR2 SYDVKM. V lost 10 bases, J lost 5 bases, and 18 bases lay in between. The variable domain in full, completed from reference TRBV28 and TRBJ2-7, reads DVKVTQSSRYLVKRTGEKVFLECVQDMDHENMFWYRQDPGLGLRLIYFSYDVKMKEKGDIPEGYSVSREKKERFSLILESASTNQTSMYLCATSRRAINEQYFGPGTRLTVT.

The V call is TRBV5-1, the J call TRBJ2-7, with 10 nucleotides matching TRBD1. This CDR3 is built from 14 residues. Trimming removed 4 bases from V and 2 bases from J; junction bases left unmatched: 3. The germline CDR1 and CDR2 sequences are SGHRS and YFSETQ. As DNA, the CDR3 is TGCGCCAGCAGCCAGGGACAGGGGACCTACGAGCAGTACTTC. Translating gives CASSQGQGTYEQYF.

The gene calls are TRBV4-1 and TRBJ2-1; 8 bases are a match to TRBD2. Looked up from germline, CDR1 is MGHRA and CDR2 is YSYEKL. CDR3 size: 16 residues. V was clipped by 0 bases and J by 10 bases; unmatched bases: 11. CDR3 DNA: TGCGCCAGCAGCCAAGAACTAGCGGTCCGCTCAAGAGAGCAGTTCTTC. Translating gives CASSQELAVRSREQFF.

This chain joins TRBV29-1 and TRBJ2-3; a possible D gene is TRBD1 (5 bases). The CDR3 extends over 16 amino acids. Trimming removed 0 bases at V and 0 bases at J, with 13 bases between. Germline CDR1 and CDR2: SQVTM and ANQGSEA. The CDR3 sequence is CSVEDLRDPSTDTQYF. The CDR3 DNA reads TGCAGCGTTGAAGATCTCAGGGATCCTAGCACAGATACGCAGTATTTT.

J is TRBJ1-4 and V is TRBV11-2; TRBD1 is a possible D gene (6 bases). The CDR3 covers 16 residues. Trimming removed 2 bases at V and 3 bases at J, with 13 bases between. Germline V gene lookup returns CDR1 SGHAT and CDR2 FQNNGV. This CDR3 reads CASSLRGGFSNEKLFF. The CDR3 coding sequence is TGTGCCAGCAGCTTAAGGGGGGGGTTTTCTAATGAAAAACTGTTTTTT.

CDR3 nucleotide sequence: TGTGCCAGCTCACCACAGTTAACGGGACAGGGTCTTGAAGCTTTCTTT. The encoded protein is CASSPQLTGQGLEAFF. The chain has TRBV18 and TRBJ1-1; 9 bases are a match to TRBD1. CDR3 length: 16 residues. CDR1 and CDR2 (germline): KGHSH, LQKENI. V gave up 1 base and J gave up 7 bases; unmatched junction bases: 10.

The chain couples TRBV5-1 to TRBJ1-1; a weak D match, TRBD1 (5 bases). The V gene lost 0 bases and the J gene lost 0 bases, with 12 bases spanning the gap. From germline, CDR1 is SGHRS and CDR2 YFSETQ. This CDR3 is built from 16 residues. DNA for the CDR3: TGCGCCAGCAGCTTGGTGTCAGGGAACATGAACACTGAAGCTTTCTTT. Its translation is CASSLVSGNMNTEAFF.

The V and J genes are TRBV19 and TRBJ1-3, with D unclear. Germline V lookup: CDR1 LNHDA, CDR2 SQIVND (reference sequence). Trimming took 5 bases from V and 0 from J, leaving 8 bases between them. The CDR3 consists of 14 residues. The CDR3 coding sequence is TGTGCCAGTAGTCCCGTCGTCTCTGGAAACACCATATATTTT. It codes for CASSPVVSGNTIYF.

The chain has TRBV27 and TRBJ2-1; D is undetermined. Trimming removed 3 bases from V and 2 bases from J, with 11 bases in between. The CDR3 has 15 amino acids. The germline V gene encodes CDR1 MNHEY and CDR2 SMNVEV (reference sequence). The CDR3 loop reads CASSLAPNTYNEQFF. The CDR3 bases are TGTGCCAGCAGTTTGGCCCCAAATACCTACAATGAGCAGTTCTTC.

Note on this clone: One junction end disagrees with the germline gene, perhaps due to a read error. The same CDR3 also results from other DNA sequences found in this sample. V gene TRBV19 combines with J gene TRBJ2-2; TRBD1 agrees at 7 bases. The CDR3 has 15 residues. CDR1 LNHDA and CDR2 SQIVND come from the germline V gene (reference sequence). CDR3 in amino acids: CASSIGAGGTGELFF. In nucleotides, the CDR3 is TGCGCCAGTAGTATTGGGGCAGGGGGAACCGGGGAGCTGTTTTTT.

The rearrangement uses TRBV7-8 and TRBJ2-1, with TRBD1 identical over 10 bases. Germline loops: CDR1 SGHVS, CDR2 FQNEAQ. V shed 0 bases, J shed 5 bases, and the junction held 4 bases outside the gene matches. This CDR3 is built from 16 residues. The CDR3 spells CASSLARTGGDNEQFF. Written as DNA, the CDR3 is TGTGCCAGCAGCTTAGCGAGGACAGGGGGTGACAATGAGCAGTTCTTC.

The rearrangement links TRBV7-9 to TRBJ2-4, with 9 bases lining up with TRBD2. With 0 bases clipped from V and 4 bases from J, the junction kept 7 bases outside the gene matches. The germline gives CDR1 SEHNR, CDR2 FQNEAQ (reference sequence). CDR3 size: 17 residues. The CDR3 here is CASSLARGGNTKNIQYF. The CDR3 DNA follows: TGTGCCAGCAGCTTAGCGCGGGGGGGAAACACAAAAAACATTCAGTACTTC.

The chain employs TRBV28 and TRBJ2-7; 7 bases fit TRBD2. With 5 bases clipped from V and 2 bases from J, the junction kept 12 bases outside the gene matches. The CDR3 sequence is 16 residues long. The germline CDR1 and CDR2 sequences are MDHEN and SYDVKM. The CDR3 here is CASSPLRGSRPYEQYF. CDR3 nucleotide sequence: TGTGCCAGCAGTCCGCTTCGCGGGAGTAGGCCCTACGAGCAGTACTTC. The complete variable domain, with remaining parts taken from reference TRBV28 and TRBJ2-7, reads DVKVTQSSRYLVKRTGEKVFLECVQDMDHENMFWYRQDPGLGLRLIYFSYDVKMKEKGDIPEGYSVSREKKERFSLILESASTNQTSMYLCASSPLRGSRPYEQYFGPGTRLTVT.

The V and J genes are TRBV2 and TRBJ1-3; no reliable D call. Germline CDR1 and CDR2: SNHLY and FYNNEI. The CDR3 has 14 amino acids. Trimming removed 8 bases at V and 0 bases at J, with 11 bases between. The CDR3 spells CASGSRDSGNTIYF. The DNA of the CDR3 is TGTGCCAGCGGTTCGCGAGACTCTGGAAACACCATATATTTT.

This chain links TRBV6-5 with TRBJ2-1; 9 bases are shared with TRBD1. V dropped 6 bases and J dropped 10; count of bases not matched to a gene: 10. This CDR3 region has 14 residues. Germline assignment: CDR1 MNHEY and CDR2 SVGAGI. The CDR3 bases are TGTGCCAGCAGGGGGACAGGGTTTATTGGGGAGCAGTTCTTC. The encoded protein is CASRGTGFIGEQFF.

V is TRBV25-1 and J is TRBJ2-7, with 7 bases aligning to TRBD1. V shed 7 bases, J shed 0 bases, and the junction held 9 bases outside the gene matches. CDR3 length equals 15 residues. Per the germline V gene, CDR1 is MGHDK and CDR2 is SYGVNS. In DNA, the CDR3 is TGTGCCAGCATTATCCCGGGACAGCCCTCCTACGAGCAGTACTTC. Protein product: CASIIPGQPSYEQYF.

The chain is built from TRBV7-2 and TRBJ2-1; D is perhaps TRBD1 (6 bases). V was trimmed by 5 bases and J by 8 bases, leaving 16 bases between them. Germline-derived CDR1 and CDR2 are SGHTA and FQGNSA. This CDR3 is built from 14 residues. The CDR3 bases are TGTGCCAGCAGCAGTTCGGACAGACGGTATGAGCAGTTCTTC. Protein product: CASSSSDRRYEQFF.

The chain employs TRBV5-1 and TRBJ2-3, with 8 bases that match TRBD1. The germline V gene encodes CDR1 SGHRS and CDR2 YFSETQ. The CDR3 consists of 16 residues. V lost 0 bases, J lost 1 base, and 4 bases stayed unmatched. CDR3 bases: TGCGCCAGCAGCTTGGCAGGGGGCGCGGGCACAGATACGCAGTATTTT. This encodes CASSLAGGAGTDTQYF.

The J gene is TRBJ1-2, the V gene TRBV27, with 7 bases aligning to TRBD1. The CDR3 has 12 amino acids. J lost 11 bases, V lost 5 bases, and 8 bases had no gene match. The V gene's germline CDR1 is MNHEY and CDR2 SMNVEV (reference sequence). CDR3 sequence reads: CASSTWDSPYTF. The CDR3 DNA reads TGTGCCAGCAGTACTTGGGACAGCCCATACACCTTC.

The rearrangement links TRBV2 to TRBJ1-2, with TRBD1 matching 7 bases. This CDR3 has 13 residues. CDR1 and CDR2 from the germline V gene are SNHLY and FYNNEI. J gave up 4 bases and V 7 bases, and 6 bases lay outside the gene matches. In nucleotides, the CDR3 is TGTGCCAGCACGCGGACAGGTGGCTATGGCTACACCTTC. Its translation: CASTRTGGYGYTF.

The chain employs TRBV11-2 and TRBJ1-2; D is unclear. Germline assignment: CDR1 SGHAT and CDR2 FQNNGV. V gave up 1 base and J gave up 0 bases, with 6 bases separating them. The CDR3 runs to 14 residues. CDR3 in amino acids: CASSLARTNYGYTF. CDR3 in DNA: TGTGCCAGCAGCTTAGCCAGAACTAACTATGGCTACACCTTC.

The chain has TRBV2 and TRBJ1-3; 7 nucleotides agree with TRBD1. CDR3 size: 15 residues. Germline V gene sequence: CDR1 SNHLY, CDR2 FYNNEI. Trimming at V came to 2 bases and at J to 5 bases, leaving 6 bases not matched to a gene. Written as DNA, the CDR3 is TGTGCCAGCAGTGAACAGGGCAGGGGGAGAAACACCATATATTTT. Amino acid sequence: CASSEQGRGRNTIYF.

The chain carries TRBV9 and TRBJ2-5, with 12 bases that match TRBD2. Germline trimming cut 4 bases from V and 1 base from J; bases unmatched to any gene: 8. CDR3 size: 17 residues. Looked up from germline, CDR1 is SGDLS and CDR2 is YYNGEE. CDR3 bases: TGTGCCAGCAGCCCAGGGACTAGCGGGCTATTCCAAGAGACCCAGTACTTC. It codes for CASSPGTSGLFQETQYF.

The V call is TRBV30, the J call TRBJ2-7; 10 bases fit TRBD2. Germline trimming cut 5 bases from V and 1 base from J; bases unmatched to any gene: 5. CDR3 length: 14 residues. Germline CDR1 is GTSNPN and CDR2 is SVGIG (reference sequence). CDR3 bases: TGTGCCTGGGAACTAGCGGGGTCGTCCTACGAGCAGTACTTC. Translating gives CAWELAGSSYEQYF.